This TCR beta chain comes out of a study of OX40 agonist ivuxolimab in advanced cancers. Per germline, CDR1 MNHNS and CDR2 SASEGT. V was pared by 2 bases and J by 7 bases, with 18 bases between. The CDR3 is 16 amino acids. The study's findings and limits: Expanded clones were, on average, more numerous among CD8+ T cells than CD4+.

A word on this clone: Its antigen is not identified.

This table comes from immunoSEQ multiplex PCR, and its TCRdb copy is limited to in-frame clones, with some not included. The sample carries tens of thousands of clones, under 90% recorded once. Blood got drawn at baseline, again on cycle 4 day 1, and then on cycle 7 day 1. The TCR comes from an adult with an advanced solid tumor such as melanoma, head and neck, liver or kidney cancer. This chain joins TRBV6-1 and TRBJ2-1, with a weak D call TRBD2 (6 bases). Sequences were derived from CD4+ or CD8+ T cells sorted from blood, sampled in a trial of the OX40 agonist ivuxolimab. In nucleotides, the CDR3 is TGTGCCAGCAGTGAACATTCCGGGAGAGTAAGGAATGAGCAGTTCTTC. This sequence encodes CASSEHSGRVRNEQFF.